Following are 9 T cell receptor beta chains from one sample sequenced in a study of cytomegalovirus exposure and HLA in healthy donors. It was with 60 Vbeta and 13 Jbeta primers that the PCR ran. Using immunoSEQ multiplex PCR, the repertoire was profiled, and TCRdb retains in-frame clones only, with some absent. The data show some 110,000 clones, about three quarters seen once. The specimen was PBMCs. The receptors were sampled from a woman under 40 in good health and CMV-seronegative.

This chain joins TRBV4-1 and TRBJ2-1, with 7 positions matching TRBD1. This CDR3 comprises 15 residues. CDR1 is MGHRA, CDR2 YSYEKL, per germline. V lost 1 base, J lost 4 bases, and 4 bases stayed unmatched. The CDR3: CASSQGTGRYNEQFF. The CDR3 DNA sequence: TGCGCCAGCAGCCAAGGGACAGGACGATACAATGAGCAGTTCTTC.

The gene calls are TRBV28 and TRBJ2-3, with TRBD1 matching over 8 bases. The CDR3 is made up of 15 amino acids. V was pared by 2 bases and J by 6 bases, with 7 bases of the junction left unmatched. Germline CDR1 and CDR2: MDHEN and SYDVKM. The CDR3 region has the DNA TGTGCCAGCAGTTTAGACAGGGGTAGACTGGATACGCAGTATTTT. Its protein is CASSLDRGRLDTQYF.

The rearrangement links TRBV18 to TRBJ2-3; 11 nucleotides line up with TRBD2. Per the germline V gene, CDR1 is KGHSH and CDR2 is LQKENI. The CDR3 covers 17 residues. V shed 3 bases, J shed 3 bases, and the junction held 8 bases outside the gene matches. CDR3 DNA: TGTGCCAGCTCACCCCCTAAACTAGCGGGAGTGACAGATACGCAGTATTTT. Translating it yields CASSPPKLAGVTDTQYF.

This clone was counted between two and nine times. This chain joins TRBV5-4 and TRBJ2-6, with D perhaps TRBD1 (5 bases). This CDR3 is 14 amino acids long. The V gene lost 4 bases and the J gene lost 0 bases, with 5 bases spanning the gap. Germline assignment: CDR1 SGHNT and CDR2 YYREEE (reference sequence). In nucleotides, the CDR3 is TGTGCCAGCAGCGACAGCTCTGGGGCCAACGTCCTGACTTTC. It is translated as CASSDSSGANVLTF. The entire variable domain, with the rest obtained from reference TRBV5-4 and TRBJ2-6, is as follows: ETGVTQSPTHLIKTRGQQVTLRCSSQSGHNTVSWYQQALGQGPQFIFQYYREEENGRGNFPPRFSGLQFPNYSSELNVNALELDDSALYLCASSDSSGANVLTFGAGSRLTVL.

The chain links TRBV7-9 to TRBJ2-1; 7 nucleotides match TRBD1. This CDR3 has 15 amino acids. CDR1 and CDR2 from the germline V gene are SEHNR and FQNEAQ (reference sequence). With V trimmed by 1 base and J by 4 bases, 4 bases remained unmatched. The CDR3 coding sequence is TGTGCCAGCAGCTTAGGGACAGGCGTATACAATGAGCAGTTCTTC. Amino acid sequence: CASSLGTGVYNEQFF.

In DNA, the CDR3 is TGCGCCAGCAGCTTGGGAAGGGGGAGCTCAGATACGCAGTATTTT. Protein sequence: CASSLGRGSSDTQYF. This chain uses TRBV5-1 with TRBJ2-3; TRBD1 is a possible D gene (6 bases). Between the trimmed V and J ends, which lost 0 bases and 4 bases, there was a span of 12 bases. CDR1 and CDR2 (germline): SGHRS, YFSETQ. The CDR3 sequence is 15 residues long.

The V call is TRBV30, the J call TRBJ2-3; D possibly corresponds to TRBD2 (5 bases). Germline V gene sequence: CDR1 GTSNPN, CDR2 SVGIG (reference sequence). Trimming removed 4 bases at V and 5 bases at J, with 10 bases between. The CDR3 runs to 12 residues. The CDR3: CAWTPGLDTQYF. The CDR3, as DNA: TGTGCCTGGACTCCCGGACTAGATACGCAGTATTTT.

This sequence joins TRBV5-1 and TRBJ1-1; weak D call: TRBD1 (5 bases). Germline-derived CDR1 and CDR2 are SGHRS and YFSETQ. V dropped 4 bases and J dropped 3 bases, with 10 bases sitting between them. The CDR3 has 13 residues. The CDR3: CASSSREDTEAFF. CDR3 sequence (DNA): TGCGCCAGCAGCAGCAGGGAGGACACTGAAGCTTTCTTT.

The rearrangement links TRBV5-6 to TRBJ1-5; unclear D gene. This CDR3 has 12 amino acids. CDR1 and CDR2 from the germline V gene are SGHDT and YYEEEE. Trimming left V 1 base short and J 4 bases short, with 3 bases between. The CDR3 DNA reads TGTGCCAGCAGCTTGACTAATCAGCCCCAGCATTTT. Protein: CASSLTNQPQHF.